This TCR beta chain stems from a study of control samples from healthy donors and cancer patients. Assay: immunoSEQ multiplex PCR; the TCRdb copy retains only in-frame clones and omits some. The data contain some 130,000 clones, 80% to 95% of them singletons. Germline V gives CDR1 SSHAT, CDR2 FNYEAQ (reference sequence). This CDR3 is built from 15 residues. V was clipped by 1 base and J by 1 base, with 11 bases between them. The sequencing sample was made of blood. The source is a man aged 18 to 29 in good health. The chain recombines TRBV7-7 with TRBJ2-7; the D gene is possibly TRBD1 (6 bases). This CDR3 reads CASSLGQGSSYEQYF. As DNA, the CDR3 is TGTGCCAGCAGCTTAGGTCAGGGGAGTTCCTACGAGCAGTACTTC.